Described below is a single T cell receptor (beta chain) sequence and its context. What antigen it recognizes has not been identified. No base quality values were provided; no much bigger clone lies one nucleotide off. The source of the sample is a study of shared clonotypes between healthy human individuals (dated by TCRdb to 2018 to 2020). Regarding the complete study: The cohort included a few men and a couple of women between 18 and 49 years of age. To estimate repertoire size and how much clonotype sharing occurs between individuals, the study deeply sequenced the blood TCR repertoires of about five healthy adults. Leukapheresis yielded between about 0.9 and 10 billion PBMCs per donor. Per donor, three plates each were used for CD4 naive and CD4 memory, two for CD8 naive, and one for CD8 memory. To increase sequencing depth and limit assay-specific biases, TCR repertoire library preparation and sequencing were carried out by different laboratories using diverse techniques. What the work shows at the level of the full study, not this receptor alone: Higher generation probabilities were observed for clonotypes shared by all four sorted-subset donors than for non-shared clonotypes. Incomplete sequencing was indicated by rarefaction of sorted-subset datasets, despite the large sequencing depth. Larger estimated clonotype richness was generally found for naive subsets than for memory subsets. Roughly 5% of naive CD4, 3.5% of naive CD8, roughly 2.5% of memory CD4, and approximately 0.4% of memory CD8 clonotypes were shared across a few donors. Sampling was restricted to blood, and TCR repertoires in tissues likely differ from the TCR repertoires found in blood. Based on pairwise subsampling, the degree of clonotype sharing among donors was expected to be affected by sequencing depth. Because the study included only a small number of donors, the genetic and exposure-history diversity represented was limited.

Using the deep immunoSEQ assay, multiplex PCR amplified TCR CDR3 regions from genomic DNA. Extracted genomic DNA from each cell subset was distributed evenly across all wells of several immunoSEQ 96-well plates, and each plate was treated as a replicate. For sorted subsets, around 200 ng genomic DNA, equal to about 30,000 T cell genomes, was loaded into each replicate PCR. Purified libraries were quantified with a Qubit 3.0 fluorometer, sized on a Bioanalyzer 2100, and re-quantified with the KAPA Library Quantification kit. Every immunoSEQ 96-well plate was sequenced on a separate single-read 150-cycle Illumina NextSeq 550 flow cell. The authors' analysis ran thus. Because the immunoSEQ output included only junctional sequences and no quality scores, the filtering could not be the same as the filtering used for full-length reads. To assign V/J genes and CDR3, sequences were annotated using PyIR, a Python wrapper for IgBLAST v1.9, with IMGT germline references. Reads were removed for weak V/J assignments (E-value above 1e-6), missing CDR3, stop codons, out-of-frame junctions, or ambiguous translated residues. A V3J clonotype was defined by an identical inferred V gene, J gene, and CDR3 amino acid sequence. Percentage overlap between repertoires was calculated by dividing the number of shared unique clonotypes by the size of the smaller repertoire. Repertoire richness was assessed with RTK rarefaction, the Chao1 estimator, and Recon v2.1 estimates of unobserved clonotypes. For all TCRbeta clonotypes obtained by the gDNA method from four donors, generation probabilities were computed with OLGA. TCRdb took over this immuneACCESS table, retaining in-frame rearrangements with V and J assigned. Such tables are incomplete; in checked studies, under half of the missing clones stem from an unresolved V gene, and the remainder is unexplained. V, J and clone size reflect that table, while D and trimming were determined from the DNA. This sample comprises more than 2,000,000 clones, 90% to 95% of them detected only once. The leading ten clones occupy more than 0.12% of the sample.

From the cysteine up to the phenylalanine, the CDR3 has a length of 14 residues. The only DNA kept is the CDR3, 42 bases in frame from the first base. V and J lose 0 bases and 4 bases, and a span of 10 bases separates them. CDR1 SGDLS and CDR2 YYNGEE were looked up in the germline V gene. Healthy HIV-negative adults with no recently reported acute infections or vaccinations were included as donors. Only Caucasian adults living in Nashville, Tennessee, USA were represented among the donors. CD4+ T cells were enriched by magnetic negative selection, after which naive cells were positively selected on CD45RA and the negative fraction was taken as the memory subset. Blood was collected by leukapheresis, and PBMCs were isolated by Ficoll-Histopaque density gradient centrifugation and then cryopreserved in liquid nitrogen vapor phase. Purity and quantity of every magnetically sorted T cell population were checked by analytical flow cytometry. Genomic DNA was isolated from every sorted fraction and measured by UV absorbance on a Nanodrop 2000c.

The sequence joins TRBV9 to TRBJ1-2, with a tentative D gene TRBD1 over 6 matching bases. The source is a man younger than 35 in good health. The sample was naive CD4+ T cells sorted from blood. Interpreted using the paper, the cell subset or site label stands for: CD45RA+ positively selected. The CDR3 reads as follows: CASSVASGVYGYTF. The DNA reads TGTGCCAGCAGCGTAGCTTCAGGGGTCTATGGCTACACCTTC.